This paragraph covers one T cell receptor (beta chain) sequence. This entry belongs to a study of cytomegalovirus exposure and HLA in healthy donors. Primers: 60 Vbeta forward and 13 Jbeta reverse. TCRdb's table, derived via immunoSEQ multiplex PCR, lists solely in-frame clones and lacks some. The sample yields about 150,000 clones, approximately 81% seen once. The sequencing sample was made of PBMCs. This receptor was taken from a woman younger than 35 in good health and CMV-seronegative.

The CDR3 DNA reads TGCGCCAGCAGCCAAGATACCAGGGAGACCCAGTACTTC. The encoded protein is CASSQDTRETQYF. The J gene is TRBJ2-5, the V gene TRBV4-3, with no clear D. Trimming took 0 bases from V and 5 from J, leaving 7 bases between them. Germline CDR1 is LGHNA and CDR2 is YSLEER. The CDR3 extends over 13 amino acids.